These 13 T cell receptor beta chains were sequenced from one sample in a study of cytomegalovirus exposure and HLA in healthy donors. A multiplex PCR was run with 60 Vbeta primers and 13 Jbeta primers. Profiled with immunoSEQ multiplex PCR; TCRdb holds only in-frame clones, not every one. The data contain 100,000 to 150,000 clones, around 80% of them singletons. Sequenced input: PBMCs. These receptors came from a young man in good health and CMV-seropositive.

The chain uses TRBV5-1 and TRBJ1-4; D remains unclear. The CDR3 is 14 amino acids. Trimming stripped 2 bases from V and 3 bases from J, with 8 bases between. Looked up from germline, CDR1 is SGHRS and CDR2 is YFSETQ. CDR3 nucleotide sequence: TGCGCCAGCAGCTTACAGCCGTCTAATGAAAAACTGTTTTTT. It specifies CASSLQPSNEKLFF.

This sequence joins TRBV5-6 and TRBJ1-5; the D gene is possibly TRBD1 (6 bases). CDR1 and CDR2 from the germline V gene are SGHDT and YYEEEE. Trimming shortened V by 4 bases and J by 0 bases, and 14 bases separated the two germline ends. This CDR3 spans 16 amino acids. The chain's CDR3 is CASSIQTGLSNQPQHF. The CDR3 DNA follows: TGTGCCAGCAGCATCCAGACAGGACTTAGCAATCAGCCCCAGCATTTT.

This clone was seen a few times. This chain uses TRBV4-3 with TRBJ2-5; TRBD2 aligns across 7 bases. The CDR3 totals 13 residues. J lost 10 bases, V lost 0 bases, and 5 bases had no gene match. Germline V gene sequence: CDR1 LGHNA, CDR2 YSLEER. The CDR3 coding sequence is TGCGCCAGCAGCCAAGATTTAGGGGACTACCAGTACTTC. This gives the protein CASSQDLGDYQYF.

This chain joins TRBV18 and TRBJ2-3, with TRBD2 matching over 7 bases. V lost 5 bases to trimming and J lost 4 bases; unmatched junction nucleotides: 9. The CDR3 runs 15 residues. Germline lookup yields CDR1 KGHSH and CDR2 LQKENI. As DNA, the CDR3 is TGTGCCAGCTCAAGGACTAGGGGCGCCCCAGATACGCAGTATTTT. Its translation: CASSRTRGAPDTQYF. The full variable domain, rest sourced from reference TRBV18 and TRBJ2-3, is NAGVMQNPRHLVRRRGQEARLRCSPMKGHSHVYWYRQLPEEGLKFMVYLQKENIIDESGMPKERFSAEFPKEGPSILRIQQVVRGDSAAYFCASSRTRGAPDTQYFGPGTRLTVL.

The CDR3 loop reads CASSLMGGIQETQYF. Here the CDR3 DNA reads TGTGCCAGCAGCTTAATGGGGGGGATACAAGAGACCCAGTACTTC. The chain couples TRBV27 to TRBJ2-5, with 7 nucleotides matching TRBD2. V gave up 6 bases and J gave up 2 bases; unmatched junction bases: 9. The CDR3 has 15 amino acids. Germline CDR1 and CDR2: MNHEY and SMNVEV (reference sequence).

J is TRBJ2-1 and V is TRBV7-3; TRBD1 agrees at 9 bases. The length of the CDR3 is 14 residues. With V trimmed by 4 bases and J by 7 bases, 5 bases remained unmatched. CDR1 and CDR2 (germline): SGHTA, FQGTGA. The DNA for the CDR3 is TGTGCCAGCAGCTCAAGGACAGGGGTGAATGAGCAGTTCTTC. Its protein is CASSSRTGVNEQFF.

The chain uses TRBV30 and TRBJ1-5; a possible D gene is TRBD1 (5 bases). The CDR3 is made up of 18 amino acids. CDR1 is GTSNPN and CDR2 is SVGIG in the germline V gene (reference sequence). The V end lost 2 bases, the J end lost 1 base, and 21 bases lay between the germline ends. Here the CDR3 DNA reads TGTGCCTGGAGTATCGGGACTTCCTACCTTTCCAGCAATCAGCCCCAGCATTTT. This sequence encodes CAWSIGTSYLSSNQPQHF.

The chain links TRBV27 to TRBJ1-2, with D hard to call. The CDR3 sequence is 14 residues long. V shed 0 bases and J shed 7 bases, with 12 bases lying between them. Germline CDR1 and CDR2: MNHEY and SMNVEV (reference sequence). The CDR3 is CASSLSPVAAGYTF. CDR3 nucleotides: TGTGCCAGCAGTTTATCGCCCGTAGCGGCTGGCTACACCTTC.

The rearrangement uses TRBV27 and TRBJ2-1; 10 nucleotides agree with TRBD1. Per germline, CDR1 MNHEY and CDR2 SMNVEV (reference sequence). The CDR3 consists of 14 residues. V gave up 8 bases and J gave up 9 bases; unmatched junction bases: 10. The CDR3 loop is CASRWDRGRGEQFF. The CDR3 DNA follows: TGTGCCAGCCGCTGGGACAGGGGACGGGGTGAGCAGTTCTTC.

In DNA form, the CDR3 reads TGTGCCAGTAGTATCTACGACGGGACAGGCCATGGCTACACCTTC. Protein: CASSIYDGTGHGYTF. This rearrangement joins TRBV19 to TRBJ1-2, with 8 nucleotides matching TRBD1. The CDR3 is made up of 15 amino acids. V lost 3 bases and J lost 6; bases outside the gene matches: 9. Looked up from germline, CDR1 is LNHDA and CDR2 is SQIVND (reference sequence).

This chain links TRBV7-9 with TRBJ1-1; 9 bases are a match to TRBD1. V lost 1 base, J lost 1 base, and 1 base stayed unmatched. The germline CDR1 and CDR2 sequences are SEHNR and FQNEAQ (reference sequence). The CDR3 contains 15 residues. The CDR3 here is CASSLGDRANTEAFF. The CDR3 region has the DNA TGTGCCAGCAGCTTAGGGGACAGGGCGAACACTGAAGCTTTCTTT. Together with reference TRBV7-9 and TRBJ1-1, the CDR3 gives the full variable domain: DTGVSQNPRHKITKRGQNVTFRCDPISEHNRLYWYRQTLGQGPEFLTYFQNEAQLEKSRLLSDRFSAERPKGSFSTLEIQRTEQGDSAMYLCASSLGDRANTEAFFGQGTRLTVV.

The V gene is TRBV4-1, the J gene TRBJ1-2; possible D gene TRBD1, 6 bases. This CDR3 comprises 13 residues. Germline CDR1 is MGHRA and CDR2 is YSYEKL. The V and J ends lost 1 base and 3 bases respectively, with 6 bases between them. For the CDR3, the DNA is TGCGCCAGCAGCCAAGGGACAGACTATGGCTACACCTTC. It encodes CASSQGTDYGYTF.

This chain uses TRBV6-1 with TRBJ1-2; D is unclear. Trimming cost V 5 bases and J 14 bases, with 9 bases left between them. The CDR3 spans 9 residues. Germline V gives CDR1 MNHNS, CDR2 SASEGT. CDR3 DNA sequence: TGTGCCAGCAGTAACCTAGGAACCTTC. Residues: CASSNLGTF.